What follows are 25 T cell receptor beta chains derived from one specimen sequenced in a study of Ad26.COV2.S vaccination and SARS-CoV-2 variants (dated by TCRdb to the early 2020s). The treatment or condition label corresponds to: about 20 received Ad26.COV2.S at low or high dose, single or two shots; about 5 received placebo; per-sample allocation not given. Repertoires of vaccine and placebo recipients were sequenced from samples taken on day 63 after the first injection. Library method: the immunoSEQ multiplex PCR assay. TCRdb holds this immuneACCESS table with in-frame rearrangements only. Some clones are missing; in checked studies, unresolved V genes explain under half, and the rest has no known cause. The sample has about 280,000 clones on record, around 87% of them singletons. Around 3% of the sample goes to the ten largest clones. The sequencing used peripheral blood, collected in a trial of Ad26.COV2.S vaccine versus placebo. The receptors shown here come from a person between 18 and 65 years old who received the Ad26.COV2.S COVID-19 vaccine or a placebo.

The chain employs TRBV20-1 and TRBJ2-7, with no clear D. The V gene lost 3 bases and the J gene lost 2 bases, with 5 bases spanning the gap. The CDR3 runs to 11 residues. CDR1 is DFQATT and CDR2 is SNEGSKA in the germline V gene (reference sequence). The CDR3 nucleotides are TGCAGTGCTAGGTCCCCCTACGAGCAGTACTTC. It yields the protein CSARSPYEQYF.

The chain carries TRBV7-2 and TRBJ2-7; D possibly corresponds to TRBD1 (6 bases). Germline V CDR1 and CDR2: SGHTA, FQGNSA. Trimming stripped 1 base from V and 1 base from J, with 11 bases between. The CDR3 extends over 15 amino acids. The CDR3 region is CASSLVHRVSYEQYF. CDR3 sequence (DNA): TGTGCCAGCAGCTTAGTTCACAGGGTTTCCTACGAGCAGTACTTC.

The count of this clone is one. The V call is TRBV19, the J call TRBJ2-3; tentatively, D is TRBD1 or TRBD2 (6 bases each). Germline V gene sequence: CDR1 LNHDA, CDR2 SQIVND (reference sequence). Trimming shortened V by 7 bases and J by 4 bases, and 15 bases separated the two germline ends. There are 14 residues in the CDR3. The CDR3 is CASNWARGADTQYF. The CDR3 DNA sequence: TGTGCCAGTAATTGGGCTAGGGGGGCAGATACGCAGTATTTT.

The chain employs TRBV6-4 and TRBJ2-1; 8 nucleotides line up with TRBD2. Germline values: CDR1 MRHNA, CDR2 SNTAGT. This CDR3 is built from 13 residues. Unmatched junction bases numbered 5, after V lost 6 bases and J lost 7 bases. The CDR3 is CASSLGLVNEQFF. The CDR3 DNA is TGTGCCAGCAGCCTGGGACTAGTGAATGAGCAGTTCTTC.

The chain joins TRBV18 to TRBJ2-1, with a possible D match to TRBD1 (6 bases). The V end lost 4 bases, the J end lost 8 bases, and 12 bases lay between the germline ends. Germline-derived CDR1 and CDR2 are KGHSH and LQKENI. The CDR3 consists of 13 residues. The CDR3 sequence: CASSRDNGYEQFF. The CDR3 DNA is TGTGCCAGCTCACGGGACAACGGCTATGAGCAGTTCTTC.

The chain is built from TRBV11-2 and TRBJ2-7; 12 bases map to TRBD2. Trimming at V came to 5 bases and at J to 3 bases, leaving 5 bases not matched to a gene. The length of the CDR3 is 15 residues. Per the germline V gene, CDR1 is SGHAT and CDR2 is FQNNGV. The chain's CDR3 is CASSATSGSFYEQYF. As DNA, the CDR3 is TGTGCCAGCAGCGCGACTAGCGGGAGTTTCTACGAGCAGTACTTC.

This rearrangement joins TRBV11-2 to TRBJ1-1, with D tentatively TRBD1 (5 bases). The germline gives CDR1 SGHAT, CDR2 FQNNGV. The CDR3 is made up of 16 amino acids. Trimming stripped 1 base from V and 1 base from J, with 13 bases between. CDR3 bases: TGTGCCAGCAGCTTAGGGCTTTGGGGGGGGAACACTGAAGCTTTCTTT. Amino acid sequence: CASSLGLWGGNTEAFF.

V and J are TRBV6-4 and TRBJ1-5; 8 bases are shared with TRBD1. Trimming cost V 8 bases and J 0 bases; bases outside gene matches: 6. Germline CDR1 and CDR2: MRHNA and SNTAGT. The CDR3 is made up of 15 amino acids. The CDR3 nucleotides are TGTGCCAGCCGCCAGACAGGGGATAGCAATCAGCCCCAGCATTTT. Its protein is CASRQTGDSNQPQHF.

A single count supports this clone. This rearrangement joins TRBV6-5 to TRBJ2-5, with D unclear. The CDR3 is made up of 15 amino acids. With 3 bases removed from V and 5 bases from J, the gap between germline ends came to 16 bases. Germline V gene sequence: CDR1 MNHEY, CDR2 SVGAGI. CDR3 sequence reads: CASSYDTFPGETQYF. CDR3 nucleotides: TGTGCCAGCAGTTATGACACTTTCCCCGGGGAGACCCAGTACTTC.

The chain is built from TRBV21-1 and TRBJ1-1; TRBD1 is taken as the D call from the table, unchecked against the DNA. TRBV21-1 is recorded as a pseudogene. This CDR3 has 15 amino acids. CDR3 DNA: TGTGCCAGCAGCAAACGGGACAGGGGGTCCCCTGAAGCTTTCTTT. Amino acids: CASSKRDRGSPEAFF.

The genes are TRBV30 and TRBJ2-7; 10 nucleotides line up with TRBD2. CDR1 is GTSNPN and CDR2 is SVGIG in the germline V gene (reference sequence). The V and J ends lost 5 bases and 6 bases, in that order; junction bases with no gene match: 7. This CDR3 has 13 amino acids. The CDR3 nucleotides are TGTGCCTGGGGTAGCGGGGGGCTCTCCGAGCAGTACTTC. Translating gives CAWGSGGLSEQYF.

Only one count was recorded for this clone. This chain joins TRBV6-6 and TRBJ1-6; no firm D call. The CDR3 extends over 15 amino acids. Trimming shortened V by 5 bases and J by 4 bases, and 12 bases separated the two germline ends. Germline V gene sequence: CDR1 MNHNY, CDR2 SVGAGI (reference sequence). CDR3 sequence reads: CASSLDRSYNSPLHF. CDR3 sequence (DNA): TGTGCCAGCAGTCTGGACCGTTCATATAATTCACCCCTCCACTTT.

The rearrangement links TRBV5-1 to TRBJ2-7; 9 bases agree with TRBD1. This CDR3 has 16 residues. Germline CDR1 and CDR2: SGHRS and YFSETQ. Germline trimming cut 7 bases from V and 2 bases from J; bases unmatched to any gene: 13. For the CDR3, the DNA is TGCGCCAGCCAACTTGCCCCGGGACAGGGTACCTACGAGCAGTACTTC. As protein: CASQLAPGQGTYEQYF.

A remark on this clone: This specimen includes other DNA sequences encoding the same CDR3. This sequence joins TRBV15 and TRBJ1-2, with TRBD1 as a possible D gene (6 bases). Between the trimmed V and J ends, which lost 0 bases and 4 bases, there was a span of 9 bases. The CDR3 has 14 residues. Germline-derived CDR1 and CDR2 are LNHNV and YYDKDF (reference sequence). The CDR3 is CATSRDRGSYGYTF. CDR3 DNA: TGTGCCACCAGCAGAGACAGGGGTAGCTATGGCTACACCTTC.

This clone appeared once. J is TRBJ2-5 and V is TRBV11-2, with 7 bases fitting TRBD2. The CDR3 covers 13 residues. Germline V lookup: CDR1 SGHAT, CDR2 FQNNGV. The trim removed 5 bases at V and 5 bases at J, leaving 5 bases unmatched. CDR3 sequence reads: CASSRGRRETQYF. In DNA form, the CDR3 reads TGTGCCAGCAGCCGCGGGAGACGGGAGACCCAGTACTTC.

The chain has TRBV7-3 and TRBJ2-5, with 7 positions matching TRBD2. The germline V gene encodes CDR1 SGHTA and CDR2 FQGTGA. The CDR3 is 13 amino acids. With V trimmed by 2 bases and J by 4 bases, 1 base remained unmatched. CDR3 DNA: TGTGCCAGCAGCTTATCGGGGGGAGAGACCCAGTACTTC. Amino acids: CASSLSGGETQYF.

This chain joins TRBV11-2 and TRBJ1-4; TRBD1 is a possible D gene (5 bases). This CDR3 is built from 14 residues. V lost 5 bases, J lost 5 bases, and 12 bases lay in between. CDR1 is SGHAT, CDR2 FQNNGV, per germline. CDR3 nucleotide sequence: TGTGCCAGCAGCCGGGGGTGGGGAAATGAAAAACTGTTTTTT. Its translation is CASSRGWGNEKLFF.

The genes are TRBV5-8 and TRBJ2-6; a weak D match, TRBD2 (6 bases). V was cut by 0 bases and J by 4 bases, with 8 bases left in between. This CDR3 comprises 15 residues. Per the germline V gene, CDR1 is SGHTS and CDR2 is YDEGEE. The CDR3 here is CASSLGGGGANVLTF. The CDR3 bases are TGTGCCAGCAGCTTGGGGGGAGGAGGGGCCAACGTCCTGACTTTC.

The V gene is TRBV10-2, the J gene TRBJ2-5; D uncertain. Trimming left V 3 bases short and J 5 bases short, with 7 bases between. CDR3 size: 12 residues. Germline CDR1 is WSHSY and CDR2 is SAAADI. CDR3 in DNA: TGCGCCAGCAGTGAACGTAGGGAGACCCAGTACTTC. Residues: CASSERRETQYF.

This chain joins TRBV7-2 and TRBJ1-6; D is unclear. Deletions cut 5 bases from V and 7 bases from J, with 24 bases between. CDR1 is SGHTA, CDR2 FQGNSA, per germline. CDR3 length: 18 amino acids. The CDR3 loop reads CASSPARGQARGNSPLHF. The CDR3 region has the DNA TGTGCCAGCAGCCCGGCAAGAGGGCAGGCCCGAGGGAATTCACCCCTCCACTTT. The full variable domain, its missing parts supplied by reference TRBV7-2 and TRBJ1-6, is GAGVSQSPSNKVTEKGKDVELRCDPISGHTALYWYRQSLGQGLEFLIYFQGNSAPDKSGLPSDRFSAERTGGSVSTLTIQRTQQEDSAVYLCASSPARGQARGNSPLHFGNGTRLTVT.

V and J are TRBV6-6 and TRBJ2-7; 12 bases line up with TRBD2. V was clipped by 6 bases and J by 5 bases; unmatched bases: 8. Germline CDR1 reads MNHNY; CDR2 reads SVGAGI (reference sequence). This CDR3 is 15 amino acids long. The CDR3 is CASSSTSGSFNEQYF. The CDR3 DNA reads as TGTGCCAGCAGCTCGACTAGCGGGAGTTTCAACGAGCAGTACTTC.

J is TRBJ1-1 and V is TRBV11-2; 7 bases fit TRBD1. The germline CDR1 and CDR2 sequences are SGHAT and FQNNGV. The trim removed 1 base at V and 11 bases at J, leaving 22 bases unmatched. CDR3 length equals 18 residues. CDR3 sequence (DNA): TGTGCCAGCAGCTTAGTGTCCCCCCACAGGGGACTAAATATGGTCGCTTTCTTT. Translating gives CASSLVSPHRGLNMVAFF. The full variable domain, in which reference TRBV11-2 and TRBJ1-1 provide the parts outside the CDR3, is EAGVAQSPRYKIIEKRQSVAFWCNPISGHATLYWYQQILGQGPKLLIQFQNNGVVDDSQLPKDRFSAERLKGVDSTLKIQPAKLEDSAVYLCASSLVSPHRGLNMVAFFGQGTRLTVV.

This clone was counted only a few times. The chain joins TRBV11-2 to TRBJ2-7, with D possibly matching TRBD1 (5 bases). Trimming took off 1 base at V and 1 base at J, with 8 bases between the two ends. The CDR3 runs to 14 residues. Germline assignment: CDR1 SGHAT and CDR2 FQNNGV. The CDR3 bases are TGTGCCAGCAGCTTAGGGGGCAGGTCCTACGAGCAGTACTTC. Translating gives CASSLGGRSYEQYF. Variable domain in full (rest from reference TRBV11-2 and TRBJ2-7): EAGVAQSPRYKIIEKRQSVAFWCNPISGHATLYWYQQILGQGPKLLIQFQNNGVVDDSQLPKDRFSAERLKGVDSTLKIQPAKLEDSAVYLCASSLGGRSYEQYFGPGTRLTVT.

This clone was seen just once. J is TRBJ2-4 and V is TRBV11-2, with TRBD2 matching 12 bases. The CDR3 has 16 amino acids. The V gene end was trimmed by 5 bases and the J gene end by 1 base; junction bases not matched to a gene: 3. Germline CDR1 SGHAT, CDR2 FQNNGV. CDR3 sequence reads: CASSHGLAGAKNIQYF. DNA of the CDR3: TGTGCCAGCAGCCACGGACTAGCGGGGGCCAAAAACATTCAGTACTTC. Full variable domain (missing parts from reference TRBV11-2 and TRBJ2-4): EAGVAQSPRYKIIEKRQSVAFWCNPISGHATLYWYQQILGQGPKLLIQFQNNGVVDDSQLPKDRFSAERLKGVDSTLKIQPAKLEDSAVYLCASSHGLAGAKNIQYFGAGTRLSVL.

The rearrangement links TRBV7-8 to TRBJ2-2; D is unresolved. The CDR3 contains 13 residues. Per the germline V gene, CDR1 is SGHVS and CDR2 is FQNEAQ. The V end was cut by 5 bases, the J end by 6 bases, with 10 bases between. CDR3 in DNA: TGTGCCAGCAGCCTTCAGGATGCCGGGGAGCTGTTTTTT. Encoded protein: CASSLQDAGELFF.